Here is one T cell receptor (beta chain) with its context. Its antigen is unknown. No clone much larger than this one lies a single base away; base qualities are absent. Libraries were constructed by the immunoSEQ multiplex PCR assay. For the multiplex PCR, a mixture combining 60 forward primers for TCR Vbeta segments and 13 reverse primers for TCR Jbeta segments was used. The CDR3 region of rearranged TCR beta genes was amplified from genomic DNA by a multiplex PCR assay. On the Illumina HiSeq System, the amplified TCR beta libraries were sequenced as 87-base-pair reads. Turning to the authors' computational methods: In a later analysis, around 80 million unique TCR beta chains were counted across the 666 repertoires, and roughly 10 million of these chains were shared by at least two donors. Raw reads were error-corrected and collapsed into unique sequences with a nearest-neighbor algorithm that merged closely related sequences to remove PCR and sequencing errors. V, D and J gene segments were assigned by aligning CDR3 sequences to IMGT reference sequences. Each retained sequence needed at least a six-nucleotide match to both a V gene segment and a J gene segment. A rearrangement counted as productive if the CDR3 had no stop codons and remained in frame with V and J, and every other rearrangement counted as non-productive. CDR3 was defined by IMGT convention, running from the second conserved V-encoded cysteine to the conserved J-encoded phenylalanine. Sequences without an unambiguous match to a single V gene segment were excluded from the earlier analysis of approximately 600 of the donors. An earlier analysis of several hundred of the donors classified V segments as functional when productive rearrangements were above 56.7% and as segregating when the standard deviation between donors was above 5%. A statistical classification framework was built to diagnose cytomegalovirus status from the catalog of TCR beta chain sequences. V and J gene assignment, in a later analysis, came from comparing TCR nucleotide sequences with IMGT/GENE-DB human TR gene sequences. The TCRdist pipeline was used in a later analysis to assign CDR3 sequences and most-parsimonious VDJ recombination scenarios. In a later analysis, every TCR beta chain was defined by the combination of its CDR3 amino acid sequence and its V-gene family, and reads without a unique V-gene family were dropped. In a later analysis, 450 to 600 highly shared, low-generation-probability nucleotide sequences were removed to address suspected cross-contamination and a sequencing artifact. A later analysis calculated a clonal expansion index for each public chain from normalized within-repertoire ranks of inferred template counts. In a later analysis, generation probabilities were computed using a VDJ recombination model fitted to out-of-frame rearrangements, and the results were checked against IGoR. A later analysis scored TCR-TCR, TCR-HLA and TCR-CMV co-occurrence with hypergeometric tests, applying a repertoire-size bias correction to TCR pairs. False discovery rates were estimated in a later analysis by permuting HLA or CMV assignments 20 times. A later analysis grouped co-occurring TCRs with DBSCAN, adding TCRdist sequence similarity when clustering within HLA-allele-positive subsets. Repertoires with fewer than 30,000 or more than 120,000 public chains, plus five repertoires with anomalous nucleotide sharing, were excluded from co-occurrence clustering. TCRdb limited this immuneACCESS table to in-frame rearrangements with V and J called. A share of clones is missing; checked studies link under half to unresolved V genes, and the rest is unexplained. V and J calls and clone size are given by that table; D and trimming were obtained from the DNA. The sample contains 200,000 to 250,000 clones, over 75% of them found a single time. The top ten clonotypes cover more than 0.45% of the sample.

V and J lose 0 bases and 4 bases, and a span of 6 bases separates them. The germline V gene encodes CDR1 SGDLS and CDR2 YYNGEE. Reading from cysteine to phenylalanine, the CDR3 counts 13 amino acids. Only the CDR3 DNA is retained, 39 bases long and in frame from the first base. This sample was included in a study of cytomegalovirus exposure and HLA in healthy donors (dated by TCRdb to about 2017). Regarding the study in general: An earlier analysis of roughly 500 of the donors reported 276 Gb of sequence data and 100 million to 130 million unique TCR beta sequences from about 200 million T cells. Approximately 300 gigabases of sequencing data and about 92 million unique TCR sequences made up an early release that covered fewer than 650 HLA-typed donors. The genetic ancestry cluster associated with self-reported Caucasian donors included about 81% of the 398 genotyped donors. The aim of the study was to test whether cataloging public T cell receptors could identify signatures of past pathogen exposure. The study profiled the T cell repertoires of 500 to 800 subjects by immunosequencing and related them to cytomegalovirus serostatus. Along with the approximately 700-subject first cohort, a separate validation cohort of over a hundred different subjects was used. To predict cytomegalovirus infection status, the study combined high-throughput TCR immunosequencing, statistical association of individual TCRs with disease status, and machine learning. In a later analysis, previously published TCR beta repertoires from 550 to 750 donors were re-analyzed and high-resolution HLA genotyping was added so that TCR occurrence patterns could be studied. The later analysis used no new phenotypic data to find candidate immune exposures, relying instead on TCR beta sequences and their occurrence across donors. In an earlier analysis of a few hundred of the donors, high-throughput TCR beta sequencing was used to judge whether each TCR beta V gene segment behaved as functional or pseudogenic. Donor age, sex, ethnicity and CMV serostatus were compiled alongside the repertoire data. In a later genetic analysis, genome-wide SNP genotypes for about three fifths of the roughly 670 donors were used, and that subset was treated as a discovery cohort. Every discovery cohort repertoire had been produced on one sequencing platform. Class I and class II HLA loci were covered by the typing at four-digit resolution. The number of typed donors differed by locus: about 620-640 for A, B, C, DRB1 and DQB1; some 540 for DQA1; around 610 for DPA1; and about 470 for DPB1. Roughly 5 DR-DQ haplotypes were treated as single units for association and clustering because of strong linkage in the cohort. Across about 380 genotyped donors of the cohort, an average of approximately 240,000 unique TCR beta nucleotide sequences per donor were sequenced, and roughly 18% of those sequences were non-productive.

In total, over 600 healthy bone marrow donors made up the cohort. All cohort members were sampled while nominally healthy, although unrecorded immune exposures were likely present. The donor tested CMV seronegative, placing the donor among the 352 seronegative members of the cohort. A peripheral blood sample was collected from each donor, and TCR beta sequencing was performed on peripheral blood mononuclear cells. The Qiagen DNeasy Blood Extraction Kit was used to extract genomic DNA from the blood cell samples. Study-wide conclusions, independent of this receptor: Across donors, most TCR sequences were observed very rarely, whereas some public TCRs were present in many individuals. A further reported finding was that TCR beta sequences accurately predicted the HLA-A and HLA-B alleles for most subjects in the first cohort. An association between a missense DCLRE1C variant and V-gene and J-gene trimming of TCR beta chains was found in a later genetic analysis and replicated in an independent cohort. According to a later analysis, TCR association rates differed among HLA loci, with DRB1 alleles showing the most associated TCRs and HLA-C alleles showing the fewest. In a later analysis, some 17,000 TCR beta sequences were associated with specific HLA alleles at a false discovery rate of 0.05. Compared with the roughly 710-donor mean, donors in an Asian-associated ancestry cluster had fewer N-insertions in productive TCRs, according to a later genetic analysis. In an earlier analysis of about 600 of the donors, most TCR beta V segments appeared in productive rearrangements about 87% or about 30% of the time, broadly matching IMGT annotations. In a later analysis, most CMV-associated TCR beta chains were found to appear HLA-restricted, with HLA associations seemingly driven largely by CMV exposure. Three of the identified cytomegalovirus-associated TCR beta chains were confirmed in vitro to be specific for cytomegalovirus antigens. CMV serostatus was the only immune exposure information available for the cohort. Only TCR beta chains were sequenced in this cohort, and the absence of alpha or paired-chain data limited detectable features. Linkage disequilibrium might explain the correlated functional status among segregating V segments, but an unknown experimental factor could not be excluded. In a later analysis, HLA-associated TCR beta chains were found to be more clonally expanded and to have lower generation probabilities than equally common non-associated chains. Because the 87-base-pair reads could not distinguish some IMGT-functional V segments, including TRBV6-2 and TRBV6-3, those segments were excluded. The study gave a list of more than 150 TCR beta chains associated with cytomegalovirus. Several of the top co-occurrence clusters appeared to be linked to parvovirus B19, influenza, CMV and Epstein-Barr virus, according to a later analysis. A cluster of highly shared sequence variants was judged likely to represent a technical artifact of the sequencing pipeline. It was suggested by the authors that the approach could potentially be generalized to other disease states and immunological phenotypes. Because counts were too low, some 16 rarely observed V segments, including chromosome 9 orphons, were excluded from the earlier analysis of 500 to 700 of the donors. The classifier was reported to diagnose cytomegalovirus status with high specificity and sensitivity in both the original and validation cohorts. Because HLA typing was unavailable for some donors at each locus, only the typed subset was used in association tests. The presence/absence analyses assumed that sequencing depth was roughly uniform across donors, and that assumption may not be true. Strong co-occurrence of HLA alleles, especially DR and DQ, made assigning TCR associations to individual alleles difficult.

The sequencing input was PBMCs. Recombination connected TRBV9 to TRBJ2-3, with an unclear D gene assignment. This receptor was identified in a boy between 5 and 17 years old in good health and CMV-seronegative. The sequenced DNA: TGTGCCAGCAGCGTAGTTGTATCAGATACGCAGTATTTT. This translates into CASSVVVSDTQYF.